These T cell receptor beta chains were read from a single sample in a study of blood T cell repertoires in COVID-19. The protocol was immunoSEQ multiplex PCR, while the TCRdb copy is restricted to in-frame clones and leaves out a portion. This sample has 150,000 to 160,000 clones; less than 95% occur once, and the top ten carry less than 0.6%. Sequences were obtained from peripheral blood. These receptor sequences come from a man between 50 and 59 years old with acute or convalescent COVID-19. Both conserved end residues are part of each CDR3. Each record gives: D gene, J gene, clone size, V gene, CDR3 protein, CDR3 DNA. A D gene is named only where the DNA matches it firmly. Size values are once, few and many counts, or a class for expanded clones, and some rows have none.

>TRBD1|TRBJ2-1|.|TRBV7-3
CASSFRDSSYNEQFF
TGTGCCAGCAGCTTCCGGGACAGCTCCTACAATGAGCAGTTCTTC
>.|TRBJ2-7|.|TRBV7-2
CASSYILDTSYEQYF
TGTGCCAGCAGCTACATTTTGGACACCTCCTACGAGCAGTACTTC
>.|TRBJ2-7|.|TRBV27
CASSPRDTSYEQYF
TGTGCCAGCAGTCCGAGGGACACCTCCTACGAGCAGTACTTC
>.|TRBJ1-6|.|TRBV11-2
CASSSRSSYNSPLHF
TGTGCCAGCAGCTCGAGGAGCTCCTATAATTCACCCCTCCACTTT
>TRBD2|TRBJ2-3|once|TRBV27
CASSLGLAADTQYF
TGTGCCAGCTCATTGGGACTAGCGGCAGATACGCAGTATTTT
>TRBD2|TRBJ2-1|.|TRBV9
CASSLGLAGPRSYNEQFF
TGTGCCAGCAGCCTGGGACTAGCGGGACCCCGCTCCTACAATGAGCAGTTCTTC
>TRBD2|TRBJ2-5|.|TRBV11-2
CASSVSSGGWETQYF
TGTGCCAGCAGCGTATCTAGCGGGGGGTGGGAGACCCAGTACTTC
>TRBD1|TRBJ1-2|.|TRBV24-1
CATQKDRGNGYTF
TGTGCCACCCAGAAGGACAGGGGAAATGGCTACACCTTC
>TRBD2|TRBJ2-3|.|TRBV6-2/TRBV6-3
CASSTGTSGTDTQYF
TGTGCCAGCAGTACCGGGACTAGCGGCACAGATACGCAGTATTTT
>.|TRBJ1-6|.|TRBV18
CASSQGQPNSPLHF
TGTGCCAGCTCCCAAGGACAGCCAAATTCACCCCTCCACTTT
>.|TRBJ1-1|.|TRBV7-3
CASSLTLNTEAFF
TGTGCCAGCAGCTTAACGTTAAACACTGAAGCTTTCTTT